One and the same sample provided the 16 T cell receptor beta chains below, sequenced in a study of neurological immune-mediated disorders. From the 5' RACE reads, TCRdb called clonotypes with MiXCR, one entry per CDR3 protein. The table lists around 32,000 distinct CDR3 sequences, 9.5% to 13% of them singletons. The specimen was PBMCs. Source of these receptors: a woman between 55 and 75 years old in good health.

This clonotype was recorded many times. The CDR3 sequence is CASSIQGYGAFF. In nucleotides, the CDR3 is TGTGCCAGCAGCATTCAGGGTTATGGAGCTTTCTTT. The chain links TRBV7-2 to TRBJ1-1; perhaps TRBD1 as D (5 bases). CDR1 is SGHTA, CDR2 FQGNSA, per germline. This CDR3 spans 12 amino acids. The V and J ends lost 5 bases and 10 bases respectively, with 14 bases between them.

At least ten counts were recorded for this clonotype. The chain recombines TRBV9 with TRBJ1-1; D ambiguous. V dropped 3 bases and J dropped 0 bases, with 6 bases sitting between them. This CDR3 is built from 13 residues. Per the germline V gene, CDR1 is SGDLS and CDR2 is YYNGEE. The CDR3 protein is CASSDGLNTEAFF. The DNA for the CDR3 is TGTGCCAGCAGCGATGGGCTGAACACTGAAGCTTTCTTT. The full variable domain, rest sourced from reference TRBV9 and TRBJ1-1, is DSGVTQTPKHLITATGQRVTLRCSPRSGDLSVYWYQQSLDQGLQFLIQYYNGEERAKGNILERFSAQQFPDLHSELNLSSLELGDSALYFCASSDGLNTEAFFGQGTRLTVV.

Relative to its sample, this clonotype is medium-sized (0.01 to 0.1%). The rearrangement joins TRBV7-2 to TRBJ2-1; TRBD1 agrees at 8 bases. After removal of 1 base from V and 9 bases from J, the junction contained 5 bases not matched to a gene. In germline, CDR1 is SGHTA, CDR2 FQGNSA. The CDR3 runs to 14 residues. This CDR3 reads CASSLDRGALEQFF. As DNA, the CDR3 is TGTGCCAGCAGCTTAGACAGGGGGGCTCTTGAGCAGTTCTTC.

This clonotype has at least ten counts. This chain connects TRBV3-1 to TRBJ2-1; D remains unclear. V dropped 0 bases and J dropped 4 bases, with 13 bases sitting between them. CDR3 size: 16 residues. The germline gives CDR1 LGHDT, CDR2 YNNKEL (reference sequence). The CDR3 loop reads CASSQDNGVKYNEQFF. The CDR3 nucleotides read TGTGCCAGCAGCCAAGATAATGGGGTTAAGTACAATGAGCAGTTCTTC.

This clonotype was counted at least ten times. This rearrangement joins TRBV14 to TRBJ2-3; D unclear. Trimming left V 2 bases short and J 4 bases short, with 7 bases between. CDR3 length: 13 residues. CDR1 and CDR2 (germline): SGHDN, FVKESK. As DNA, the CDR3 is TGTGCCAGCAGCCAATGGACGCCAGATACGCAGTATTTT. This gives the protein CASSQWTPDTQYF. Looking up the rest from reference TRBV14 and TRBJ2-3 gives the full variable domain: EAGVTQFPSHSVIEKGQTVTLRCDPISGHDNLYWYRRVMGKEIKFLLHFVKESKQDESGMPNNRFLAERTGGTYSTLKVQPAELEDSGVYFCASSQWTPDTQYFGPGTRLTVL.

This clonotype was observed at least ten times. V usage is TRBV7-2 and J usage is TRBJ1-5; D call uncertain. In germline, CDR1 is SGHTA, CDR2 FQGNSA. Deletions cut 3 bases from V and 3 bases from J, with 6 bases between. The CDR3 totals 13 residues. DNA of the CDR3: TGTGCCAGCAGCTTTGAGAACAATCAGCCCCAGCATTTT. This codes for CASSFENNQPQHF.

This clonotype was seen repeatedly, ten times or more. The chain couples TRBV20-1 to TRBJ2-2; D gene unclear. Germline lookup yields CDR1 DFQATT and CDR2 SNEGSKA (reference sequence). The V end lost 5 bases, the J end lost 6 bases, and 10 bases lay between the germline ends. The CDR3 totals 12 residues. CDR3 amino acids: CSALGNPGELFF. As DNA, the CDR3 is TGCAGTGCTCTGGGAAACCCCGGGGAGCTGTTTTTT.

This clonotype showed up many times. The chain joins TRBV9 to TRBJ1-1; D not certain. Germline CDR1 is SGDLS and CDR2 is YYNGEE. The CDR3 has 17 amino acids. V was trimmed by 4 bases and J by 5 bases, leaving 24 bases between them. CDR3 sequence: CASSPETRIGRRTEAFF. Here the CDR3 DNA reads TGTGCCAGCAGCCCCGAGACCCGGATTGGGAGGAGAACTGAAGCTTTCTTT.

There are many counts of this clonotype. The chain combines TRBV7-9 with TRBJ2-3, with D uncertain. The CDR3 has 11 residues. Per the germline V gene, CDR1 is SEHNR and CDR2 is FQNEAQ (reference sequence). Trimming cost V 5 bases and J 5 bases, with 5 bases left between them. Here the CDR3 reads CASSHGDTQYF. The CDR3, as DNA: TGTGCCAGCAGCCACGGAGATACGCAGTATTTT.

J is TRBJ2-1 and V is TRBV5-6, with no clear D. V lost 7 bases and J lost 0, with 20 bases in between. This CDR3 has 17 residues. Germline CDR1 is SGHDT and CDR2 is YYEEEE. CDR3 coding DNA: TGTGCCAGCTTAGTCAACCTGAACTTAAACTCCTACAATGAGCAGTTCTTC. This encodes CASLVNLNLNSYNEQFF.

The table lists this clonotype with many counts. This chain links TRBV15 with TRBJ2-6; D may be TRBD1 (6 bases). The CDR3 has 16 residues. The V gene's germline CDR1 is LNHNV and CDR2 YYDKDF (reference sequence). Trimming took 5 bases from V and 0 from J, leaving 11 bases between them. CDR3 in amino acids: CATSPGVFSGANVLTF. CDR3 nucleotide sequence: TGTGCCACCAGCCCAGGGGTTTTCTCTGGGGCCAACGTCCTGACTTTC.

A few counts support this clonotype. This chain joins TRBV7-6 and TRBJ1-6; possibly TRBD1 for D (5 bases). The CDR3 has 16 residues. The ends were cut back, 5 bases at V and 3 bases at J, with 14 bases in the middle. Germline-derived CDR1 and CDR2 are SGHVS and FNYEAQ. The CDR3 sequence: CASSPGDGRYNSPLHF. The CDR3 region has the DNA TGTGCCAGCAGCCCCGGGGACGGCCGCTATAATTCACCCCTCCACTTT.

This clonotype was observed at least ten times. This sequence joins TRBV6-2 or TRBV6-3 and TRBJ2-1, with D unresolved. V was cut by 2 bases and J by 4 bases, with 6 bases left in between. Germline values: CDR1 MNHEY, CDR2 SVGEGT. There are 13 residues in the CDR3. CDR3: CASSYGAYNEQFF. DNA of the CDR3: TGTGCCAGCAGTTACGGCGCGTACAATGAGCAGTTCTTC.

This clonotype occurred many times. The chain uses TRBV6-5 and TRBJ1-1; D is possibly TRBD1 (6 bases). Germline CDR1 MNHEY, CDR2 SVGAGI. CDR3 length: 17 amino acids. The ends were cut back, 2 bases at V and 4 bases at J, with 20 bases in the middle. CDR3 DNA sequence: TGTGCCAGCAGTTACCCATTCCCCACTACAGGGTTCACTGAAGCTTTCTTT. Translating it yields CASSYPFPTTGFTEAFF.

This clonotype was picked up many times. V is TRBV20-1 and J is TRBJ2-7; TRBD2 might be the D (5 bases). The CDR3 totals 15 residues. The germline V gene encodes CDR1 DFQATT and CDR2 SNEGSKA (reference sequence). V was trimmed by 3 bases and J by 2 bases, leaving 17 bases between them. CDR3 in DNA: TGCAGTGCTAGCTTTTCTTCCTATAGCGCCTACGAGCAGTACTTC. As protein: CSASFSSYSAYEQYF.

This clonotype has a count of ten or more. The V gene is TRBV5-1, the J gene TRBJ1-2; TRBD1 agrees at 10 bases. V lost 4 bases to trimming and J lost 10 bases; unmatched junction nucleotides: 10. CDR1 and CDR2 (germline): SGHRS, YFSETQ. The CDR3 contains 14 residues. The CDR3 sequence is CASSIGGTGASYTF. The CDR3 DNA is TGCGCCAGCAGCATCGGAGGGACAGGGGCATCCTACACCTTC. Filled out from reference TRBV5-1 and TRBJ1-2, the complete variable domain reads KAGVTQTPRYLIKTRGQQVTLSCSPISGHRSVSWYQQTPGQGLQFLFEYFSETQRNKGNFPGRFSGRQFSNSRSEMNVSTLELGDSALYLCASSIGGTGASYTFGSGTRLTVV.